These T cell receptor beta chains were read from a single sample in a study of blood T cell repertoires in COVID-19. Sequenced by immunoSEQ multiplex PCR; TCRdb stores in-frame clones only, minus some. The top ten hold under 25% of the sample, which has over 7,500 clones, roughly 77% seen once. The sample was peripheral blood. The receptor source for this set is a man aged 55 to 70 with active COVID-19. The CDR3 runs from the conserved cysteine through the conserved F or W. The order of the fields is D gene, clone size, V gene, J gene, CDR3 protein, CDR3 DNA. The D gene is left open where the match is weak. Not all rows give a size; the values are once, few, many and, for expanded clones, a class.

d_gene: .; abundance: .; v_gene: TRBV18; j_gene: TRBJ1-1; CDR3aa: CASSPERVNTEAFF; CDR3nt: TGTGCCAGCTCACCCGAGAGGGTGAACACTGAAGCTTTCTTT
d_gene: .; abundance: .; v_gene: TRBV27; j_gene: TRBJ1-6; CDR3aa: CASSFKRPGSYNSPLHF; CDR3nt: TGTGCCAGCAGTTTCAAACGCCCAGGGTCCTATAATTCACCCCTCCACTTT
d_gene: TRBD1; abundance: .; v_gene: TRBV10-3; j_gene: TRBJ1-2; CDR3aa: CAIEQGAGGYTF; CDR3nt: TGTGCCATTGAACAGGGGGCGGGCGGCTACACCTTC
d_gene: .; abundance: .; v_gene: TRBV12-3/TRBV12-4; j_gene: TRBJ1-2; CDR3aa: CASSAGVKYGYTF; CDR3nt: TGTGCCAGCAGTGCAGGGGTTAAGTATGGCTACACCTTC
d_gene: TRBD1; abundance: .; v_gene: TRBV5-4; j_gene: TRBJ2-2; CDR3aa: CASSRDRFANTGELFF; CDR3nt: TGTGCCAGCAGCCGGGACAGGTTCGCGAACACCGGGGAGCTGTTTTTT
d_gene: TRBD2; abundance: .; v_gene: TRBV11-2; j_gene: TRBJ2-7; CDR3aa: CASSFSGTTYEQYF; CDR3nt: TGTGCCAGCAGCTTTTCCGGGACTACCTACGAGCAGTACTTC
d_gene: .; abundance: .; v_gene: TRBV5-6; j_gene: TRBJ2-7; CDR3aa: CASSLRRFISKYEQYF; CDR3nt: TGTGCCAGCAGCTTGCGGAGGTTTATCTCCAAGTACGAGCAGTACTTC
d_gene: .; abundance: .; v_gene: TRBV7-2; j_gene: TRBJ2-1; CDR3aa: CASSLAQGAYNEQFF; CDR3nt: TGTGCCAGCAGCTTAGCCCAGGGCGCTTACAATGAGCAGTTCTTC
d_gene: .; abundance: .; v_gene: TRBV4-3; j_gene: TRBJ2-1; CDR3aa: CASSQDAEKSYNEQFF; CDR3nt: TGCGCCAGCAGCCAAGATGCGGAGAAATCCTACAATGAGCAGTTCTTC
d_gene: .; abundance: few; v_gene: TRBV4-3; j_gene: TRBJ2-3; CDR3aa: CASSQRGVSTDTQYF; CDR3nt: TGCGCCAGCAGCCAAAGAGGTGTTAGCACAGATACGCAGTATTTT
d_gene: .; abundance: once; v_gene: TRBV6-5; j_gene: TRBJ2-7; CDR3aa: CASSYSTGEQYF; CDR3nt: TGTGCCAGCAGTTACTCCACAGGCGAGCAGTACTTC
d_gene: .; abundance: .; v_gene: TRBV5-1; j_gene: TRBJ1-2; CDR3aa: CASSLGRSPNYGYTF; CDR3nt: TGCGCCAGCAGCCTGGGACGGAGTCCCAACTATGGCTACACCTTC
d_gene: .; abundance: .; v_gene: TRBV7-6; j_gene: TRBJ1-2; CDR3aa: CASSLDQNYGYTF; CDR3nt: TGTGCCAGCAGCTTAGACCAGAACTATGGCTACACCTTC
d_gene: .; abundance: .; v_gene: TRBV20-1; j_gene: TRBJ2-1; CDR3aa: CSATGKDEQFF; CDR3nt: TGCAGTGCCACAGGGAAGGATGAGCAGTTCTTC
d_gene: .; abundance: .; v_gene: TRBV28; j_gene: TRBJ2-1; CDR3aa: CASSLPRQVYNEQFF; CDR3nt: TGTGCCAGCAGTCTTCCAAGACAGGTCTACAATGAGCAGTTCTTC
d_gene: .; abundance: once; v_gene: TRBV5-1; j_gene: TRBJ1-6; CDR3aa: CASSLDWSSYNSPLHF; CDR3nt: TGCGCCAGCAGCTTGGATTGGAGCTCCTATAATTCACCCCTCCACTTT
d_gene: TRBD1; abundance: .; v_gene: TRBV5-1; j_gene: TRBJ1-1; CDR3aa: CASSLEQGMNTEAFF; CDR3nt: TGCGCCAGCAGCTTGGAACAGGGGATGAACACTGAAGCTTTCTTT
d_gene: TRBD1; abundance: .; v_gene: TRBV5-1; j_gene: TRBJ1-1; CDR3aa: CASSSYGTENTEAFF; CDR3nt: TGCGCCAGCAGCTCCTACGGGACAGAGAACACTGAAGCTTTCTTT
d_gene: TRBD2; abundance: once; v_gene: TRBV2; j_gene: TRBJ2-7; CDR3aa: CASSEGLAGNPTYEQYF; CDR3nt: TGTGCCAGCAGTGAGGGACTAGCGGGTAACCCCACCTACGAGCAGTACTTC
d_gene: .; abundance: .; v_gene: TRBV10-3; j_gene: TRBJ1-5; CDR3aa: CAIRGGEGYSNQPQHF; CDR3nt: TGTGCCATCAGGGGGGGAGAGGGGTATAGCAATCAGCCCCAGCATTTT
d_gene: .; abundance: .; v_gene: TRBV27; j_gene: TRBJ2-2; CDR3aa: CASSLVSAVTGELFF; CDR3nt: TGTGCCAGCAGTTTGGTCAGCGCCGTCACCGGGGAGCTGTTTTTT
d_gene: TRBD1; abundance: .; v_gene: TRBV5-6; j_gene: TRBJ1-2; CDR3aa: CASSWTGEDGYTF; CDR3nt: TGTGCCAGCAGCTGGACAGGGGAGGATGGCTACACCTTC
d_gene: TRBD1; abundance: .; v_gene: TRBV20-1; j_gene: TRBJ1-2; CDR3aa: CSASFRILTTGGGRISIYGYTF; CDR3nt: TGCAGTGCTAGTTTTCGAATCCTTACGACAGGGGGAGGGAGGATTAGTATCTATGGCTACACCTTC
d_gene: TRBD1; abundance: .; v_gene: TRBV5-1; j_gene: TRBJ1-4; CDR3aa: CASSSSGTGLNEKLFF; CDR3nt: TGCGCCAGCAGCTCCTCCGGGACAGGGCTTAATGAAAAACTGTTTTTT
d_gene: .; abundance: .; v_gene: TRBV6-1; j_gene: TRBJ1-1; CDR3aa: CASSEDRRGLFTPLYGEAFF; CDR3nt: TGTGCCAGCAGTGAAGATAGGCGCGGCCTTTTCACCCCGCTTTATGGTGAAGCTTTCTTT
d_gene: .; abundance: .; v_gene: TRBV24-1; j_gene: TRBJ2-1; CDR3aa: CATSDLRGSEQFF; CDR3nt: TGTGCCACCAGTGATTTGAGGGGGAGTGAGCAGTTCTTC
d_gene: .; abundance: .; v_gene: TRBV6-6; j_gene: TRBJ1-1; CDR3aa: CASSYIRNTEAFF; CDR3nt: TGTGCCAGCAGTTACATTAGGAACACTGAAGCTTTCTTT
d_gene: .; abundance: .; v_gene: TRBV7-9; j_gene: TRBJ2-2; CDR3aa: CASSLASAGELFF; CDR3nt: TGTGCCAGCAGCTTAGCAAGCGCCGGGGAGCTGTTTTTT
d_gene: .; abundance: .; v_gene: TRBV7-2; j_gene: TRBJ2-7; CDR3aa: CASSLDPLSTVQYF; CDR3nt: TGTGCCAGCAGCTTAGATCCCCTTTCTACGGTCCAGTACTTC
d_gene: TRBD1; abundance: .; v_gene: TRBV3-1/TRBV3-2; j_gene: TRBJ2-1; CDR3aa: CASSPPWGQLMDEQFF; CDR3nt: TGTGCCAGCAGCCCCCCTTGGGGACAGCTTATGGATGAGCAGTTCTTC
d_gene: .; abundance: .; v_gene: TRBV5-1; j_gene: TRBJ2-7; CDR3aa: CASSSGSAGTYEQYF; CDR3nt: TGCGCCAGCAGCAGTGGTTCCGCAGGCACCTACGAGCAGTACTTC
d_gene: .; abundance: few; v_gene: TRBV15; j_gene: TRBJ2-6; CDR3aa: CATSRGQGSLSGANVLTF; CDR3nt: TGTGCCACCAGCAGAGGTCAGGGGTCCCTCTCTGGGGCCAACGTCCTGACTTTC
d_gene: TRBD1; abundance: few; v_gene: TRBV19; j_gene: TRBJ1-2; CDR3aa: CASSPRQGGYGYTF; CDR3nt: TGTGCCAGTAGCCCTAGACAGGGTGGCTATGGCTACACCTTC
d_gene: TRBD1; abundance: few; v_gene: TRBV12-5; j_gene: TRBJ2-3; CDR3aa: CASDKGDRSTDTQYF; CDR3nt: TGTGCTAGTGACAAAGGGGACAGAAGCACAGATACGCAGTATTTT
d_gene: TRBD1; abundance: .; v_gene: TRBV6-5; j_gene: TRBJ1-5; CDR3aa: CASKGQGNQPQHF; CDR3nt: TGTGCCAGCAAGGGACAGGGGAATCAGCCCCAGCATTTT
d_gene: .; abundance: .; v_gene: TRBV6-2/TRBV6-3; j_gene: TRBJ2-3; CDR3aa: CASSGGQSTDTQYF; CDR3nt: TGTGCCAGCAGTGGAGGACAGAGCACAGATACGCAGTATTTT
d_gene: TRBD1; abundance: once; v_gene: TRBV28; j_gene: TRBJ2-4; CDR3aa: CASSLSEGTVAKNIQYF; CDR3nt: TGTGCCAGCAGTTTAAGCGAAGGGACAGTAGCCAAAAACATTCAGTACTTC
d_gene: .; abundance: .; v_gene: TRBV5-1; j_gene: TRBJ2-7; CDR3aa: CASSPEIKYEQYF; CDR3nt: TGCGCCAGCAGCCCCGAGATAAAGTACGAGCAGTACTTC
d_gene: TRBD1; abundance: .; v_gene: TRBV7-9; j_gene: TRBJ1-4; CDR3aa: CASSLGQGHEKLFF; CDR3nt: TGTGCCAGCAGCTTAGGACAGGGCCATGAAAAACTGTTTTTT
d_gene: .; abundance: .; v_gene: TRBV2; j_gene: TRBJ2-4; CDR3aa: CASSEGAKNIQYF; CDR3nt: TGTGCCAGCAGCGAGGGAGCCAAAAACATTCAGTACTTC
d_gene: .; abundance: .; v_gene: TRBV10-3; j_gene: TRBJ1-3; CDR3aa: CAISEGGGNTIYF; CDR3nt: TGTGCCATCAGTGAGGGCGGTGGAAACACCATATATTTT
d_gene: .; abundance: .; v_gene: TRBV5-1; j_gene: TRBJ1-1; CDR3aa: CASSLLGGDTEAFF; CDR3nt: TGCGCCAGCAGCTTGTTGGGAGGAGACACTGAAGCTTTCTTT
d_gene: TRBD2; abundance: .; v_gene: TRBV5-3; j_gene: TRBJ2-1; CDR3aa: CARREDDGELAGGVVNEQFF; CDR3nt: TGTGCCAGAAGGGAGGATGACGGAGAACTAGCGGGAGGGGTAGTGAATGAGCAGTTCTTC
d_gene: TRBD1; abundance: .; v_gene: TRBV12-5; j_gene: TRBJ1-2; CDR3aa: CASGLVPTGEDYGYTF; CDR3nt: TGTGCTAGTGGTTTGGTCCCGACAGGGGAGGACTATGGCTACACCTTC
d_gene: .; abundance: .; v_gene: TRBV2; j_gene: TRBJ2-1; CDR3aa: CASSETGVKQFF; CDR3nt: TGTGCCAGCAGTGAAACGGGGGTTAAGCAGTTCTTC
d_gene: TRBD1; abundance: .; v_gene: TRBV5-1; j_gene: TRBJ1-1; CDR3aa: CASSSGAGTGGRNTEAFF; CDR3nt: TGCGCCAGCAGCTCGGGGGCCGGGACAGGGGGCAGGAACACTGAAGCTTTCTTT
d_gene: .; abundance: .; v_gene: TRBV6-4; j_gene: TRBJ2-2; CDR3aa: CASTGTPGTGELFF; CDR3nt: TGTGCCAGCACCGGGACTCCCGGTACCGGGGAGCTGTTTTTT
d_gene: .; abundance: .; v_gene: TRBV7-8; j_gene: TRBJ1-5; CDR3aa: CASSLGTRQPQHF; CDR3nt: TGTGCCAGCAGCTTAGGAACGAGACAGCCCCAGCATTTT
d_gene: .; abundance: .; v_gene: TRBV11-2; j_gene: TRBJ1-2; CDR3aa: CASSPQGRKGGYTF; CDR3nt: TGTGCCAGCTCTCCCCAGGGCCGAAAGGGGGGCTACACCTTC
d_gene: TRBD2; abundance: .; v_gene: TRBV5-1; j_gene: TRBJ2-1; CDR3aa: CASSGWLAGLGDEQFF; CDR3nt: TGCGCCAGCAGCGGCTGGCTAGCGGGCCTGGGGGATGAGCAGTTCTTC
d_gene: .; abundance: .; v_gene: TRBV6-4; j_gene: TRBJ2-2; CDR3aa: CASRGRGGSGELFF; CDR3nt: TGTGCCAGCAGAGGAAGGGGGGGGTCAGGGGAGCTGTTTTTT